This T cell receptor beta chain originates from a study of lymphopenia after photon versus proton radiotherapy. Regarding the study as a whole: Post-nadir TCR diversity decline inversely tracked overall survival among those who died.

Turning to this clone: Its target is unknown.

Assay used: immunoSEQ multiplex PCR; TCRdb lists only in-frame clones, some missing. The profile shows 45,000 to 65,000 clones, about 92% of them singletons. The CDR3 has 14 amino acids. Trimming shortened V by 8 bases and J by 5 bases, and 15 bases separated the two germline ends. Germline V gives CDR1 ENHRY, CDR2 SYGVKD. The chain is built from TRBV10-3 and TRBJ1-4; D is ambiguous. This receptor was taken from a woman aged 35 to 49 with cholangiocarcinoma. Sequenced here: peripheral blood, sampled from a patient treated with photon-based radiotherapy. The CDR3 loop is CAIARGSGNEKLFF. The CDR3 DNA reads as TGTGCCATCGCTAGAGGGTCAGGAAATGAAAAACTGTTTTTT.